A single sample gave rise to the 32 T cell receptor beta chains below, sequenced in a study of blood T cell repertoires in COVID-19. TCRdb's table, derived via immunoSEQ multiplex PCR, lists solely in-frame clones and lacks some. The sample contains around 250,000 clones, roughly 90% of which appear only once. The sequenced sample was peripheral blood. The receptor set was obtained from a man between 60 and 75 years old with acute or convalescent COVID-19.

The chain has TRBV5-4 and TRBJ1-2, with TRBD1 matching 8 bases. The V segment lost 3 bases and the J segment 4 bases; nucleotides outside the gene matches: 5. From germline, CDR1 is SGHNT and CDR2 YYREEE (reference sequence). The CDR3 consists of 14 residues. The CDR3: CASSSQGEAYGYTF. The CDR3 bases are TGTGCCAGCAGCTCACAGGGGGAGGCCTATGGCTACACCTTC.

CDR3 in amino acids: CASSAIQGAQGYTF. In DNA form, the CDR3 reads TGTGCCAGCAGTGCAATACAGGGGGCGCAAGGCTACACCTTC. The chain couples TRBV6-2 or TRBV6-3 to TRBJ1-2; 9 bases fit TRBD1. Germline CDR1 MNHEY, CDR2 SVGEGT. The CDR3 is 14 residues long. V lost 5 bases and J lost 8; bases outside the gene matches: 9.

This clone was counted only a few times. The chain combines TRBV6-5 with TRBJ2-7; 7 nucleotides align to TRBD2. The CDR3 extends over 13 amino acids. The V gene's germline CDR1 is MNHEY and CDR2 SVGAGI. J lost 0 bases, V lost 8 bases, and 4 bases had no gene match. The CDR3 bases are TGTGCCAGCCTGGGAGGGACCTCCTACGAGCAGTACTTC. Protein sequence: CASLGGTSYEQYF.

The chain combines TRBV7-9 with TRBJ2-7; 9 bases fit TRBD2. There are 15 residues in the CDR3. Germline V gene data show CDR1 as SEHNR and CDR2 as FQNEAQ (reference sequence). J gave up 4 bases and V 2 bases, and 6 bases lay outside the gene matches. CDR3 amino acids: CASSLSSGLAYEQYF. For the CDR3, the DNA is TGTGCCAGCAGCTTAAGTTCAGGACTAGCGTACGAGCAGTACTTC. Using reference TRBV7-9 and TRBJ2-7 for the parts outside the CDR3, the full variable domain is DTGVSQNPRHKITKRGQNVTFRCDPISEHNRLYWYRQTLGQGPEFLTYFQNEAQLEKSRLLSDRFSAERPKGSFSTLEIQRTEQGDSAMYLCASSLSSGLAYEQYFGPGTRLTVT.

The chain carries TRBV5-1 and TRBJ1-6; 10 nucleotides match TRBD1. Germline values: CDR1 SGHRS, CDR2 YFSETQ. J lost 8 bases, V lost 3 bases, and 5 bases had no gene match. The CDR3 totals 15 residues. The CDR3 here is CASSSTGTGDSPLHF. The DNA for the CDR3 is TGCGCCAGCAGCTCTACCGGGACAGGGGATTCACCCCTCCACTTT.

The chain carries TRBV5-1 and TRBJ1-1, with D uncertain. CDR3 length equals 13 residues. Germline CDR1 and CDR2: SGHRS and YFSETQ. V gave up 4 bases and J gave up 5 bases, with 12 bases separating them. The CDR3 bases are TGCGCCAGCAGCCCCGGGGTGGGGACTGAAGCTTTCTTT. It translates to CASSPGVGTEAFF.

CDR3: CASSLDVEGDAFF. The CDR3 coding sequence is TGTGCCAGCAGCTTAGATGTGGAGGGCGATGCTTTCTTT. The gene calls are TRBV11-3 and TRBJ1-1; D is undetermined. Germline V gene data show CDR1 as SGHNT and CDR2 as YENEEA. The CDR3 length is 13 residues. Trimming took off 0 bases at V and 11 bases at J, with 13 bases between the two ends.

The chain links TRBV11-1 to TRBJ2-5; TRBD2 matches at 10 bases. The junction had 3 bases not matched to a gene; V was cut back by 4 bases and J by 1 base. Germline V lookup: CDR1 SGHAT, CDR2 FQDESV (reference sequence). This CDR3 is built from 15 residues. CDR3 residues: CASSSRLAGQETQYF. CDR3 in DNA: TGTGCCAGCAGCTCTAGACTAGCGGGCCAAGAGACCCAGTACTTC.

The rearrangement uses TRBV19 and TRBJ2-3; 13 bases map to TRBD2. The CDR3 extends over 16 amino acids. The V segment lost 9 bases and the J segment 0 bases; nucleotides outside the gene matches: 6. Germline values: CDR1 LNHDA, CDR2 SQIVND (reference sequence). The CDR3 is CASGLAGDPSTDTQYF. CDR3 in DNA: TGTGCCAGCGGACTAGCGGGAGACCCTAGCACAGATACGCAGTATTTT.

V gene TRBV6-2 or TRBV6-3 combines with J gene TRBJ2-1, with TRBD2 matching 9 bases. This CDR3 has 15 residues. The V gene end was trimmed by 5 bases and the J gene end by 7 bases; junction bases not matched to a gene: 9. Looked up from germline, CDR1 is MNHEY and CDR2 is SVGEGT. The CDR3 DNA reads as TGTGCCAGCAGTCAGTCTAGCGGGGAACTGAATGAGCAGTTCTTC. Protein: CASSQSSGELNEQFF.

V is TRBV6-5 and J is TRBJ1-5; no clear D gene. Deletions cut 0 bases from V and 2 bases from J, with 11 bases between. The V gene's germline CDR1 is MNHEY and CDR2 SVGAGI. CDR3 length: 16 residues. The CDR3 region has the DNA TGTGCCAGCAGTTACTCGAGGTTCGGGGGCAATCAGCCCCAGCATTTT. Its protein product is CASSYSRFGGNQPQHF.

J is TRBJ1-5 and V is TRBV5-8; D remains unclear. Germline CDR1 SGHTS, CDR2 YDEGEE. CDR3 length: 15 amino acids. Trimming pared 0 bases from V and 2 bases from J, leaving 9 bases between. The CDR3 reads CASSLGGAGNQPQHF. For the CDR3, the DNA is TGTGCCAGCAGCTTGGGGGGAGCAGGCAATCAGCCCCAGCATTTT. The entire variable domain, with the rest obtained from reference TRBV5-8 and TRBJ1-5, is as follows: EAGVTQSPTHLIKTRGQQATLRCSPISGHTSVYWYQQALGLGLQFLLWYDEGEERNRGNFPPRFSGRQFPNYSSELNVNALELEDSALYLCASSLGGAGNQPQHFGDGTRLSIL.

This chain connects TRBV29-1 to TRBJ2-7, with D maybe TRBD1 (6 bases). V dropped 5 bases and J dropped 6 bases, with 8 bases sitting between them. The germline CDR1 and CDR2 sequences are SQVTM and ANQGSEA. The CDR3 loop spans 10 amino acids. CDR3 region: CSVIGGEQYF. Here the CDR3 DNA reads TGCAGCGTTATAGGGGGCGAGCAGTACTTC.

J is TRBJ2-7 and V is TRBV9; perhaps TRBD1 as D (7 bases). This CDR3 is 14 amino acids long. Germline CDR1 reads SGDLS; CDR2 reads YYNGEE. V was clipped by 4 bases and J by 5 bases, with 16 bases between them. CDR3: CASSWRQGGHEQYF. CDR3 nucleotide sequence: TGTGCCAGCAGCTGGCGACAGGGAGGCCACGAGCAGTACTTC.

The chain combines TRBV7-2 with TRBJ1-5; 8 nucleotides agree with TRBD1. The length of the CDR3 is 16 residues. Unmatched junction bases numbered 9, after V lost 4 bases and J lost 4 bases. Germline V CDR1 and CDR2: SGHTA, FQGNSA. The CDR3 here is CASSSQTGVRNQPQHF. The CDR3 nucleotides are TGTGCCAGCAGCTCGCAGACAGGGGTACGAAATCAGCCCCAGCATTTT.

V usage is TRBV14 and J usage is TRBJ1-3; no clear D gene. V shed 4 bases and J shed 0 bases, with 7 bases lying between them. The CDR3 is 14 residues long. The germline V gene has CDR1 SGHDN and CDR2 FVKESK. The CDR3 DNA is TGTGCCAGCAGCCTCCCATCCTCTGGAAACACCATATATTTT. Its protein product is CASSLPSSGNTIYF.

This clone was picked up one time. V usage is TRBV7-9 and J usage is TRBJ1-4, with 7 bases lining up with TRBD1. The V segment lost 2 bases and the J segment 7 bases; nucleotides outside the gene matches: 7. CDR1 is SEHNR, CDR2 FQNEAQ, per germline (reference sequence). The CDR3 sequence is 15 residues long. The CDR3 DNA sequence: TGTGCCAGCAGCTTAAGACAGGGAGGAACTGAAAAACTGTTTTTT. It is translated as CASSLRQGGTEKLFF.

The chain is built from TRBV3-1 (or the pseudogene TRBV3-2) and TRBJ1-1; tentative D call: TRBD1 (6 bases). The CDR3 covers 15 residues. V was clipped by 0 bases and J by 4 bases, with 12 bases between them. Germline assignment: CDR1 LGHDT and CDR2 YNNKEL (reference sequence). CDR3 in DNA: TGTGCCAGCAGCCAAGACCTAACAGGGATCACTGAAGCTTTCTTT. Amino acids: CASSQDLTGITEAFF.

The chain combines TRBV6-1 with TRBJ2-3; TRBD2 is a possible D gene (6 bases). V was trimmed by 1 base and J by 4 bases, leaving 12 bases between them. CDR3 size: 15 residues. Germline assignment: CDR1 MNHNS and CDR2 SASEGT. In DNA, the CDR3 is TGTGCCAGCAGTGAAGTGGGGGGAGGTCCAGATACGCAGTATTTT. This codes for CASSEVGGGPDTQYF.

CDR3 amino acids: CATSTDISGANVLTF. In nucleotides, the CDR3 is TGTGCCACCTCGACAGACATCTCTGGGGCCAACGTCCTGACTTTC. The V call is TRBV7-2, the J call TRBJ2-6; D may be TRBD1 (5 bases). The CDR3 covers 15 residues. V lost 10 bases, J lost 0 bases, and 13 bases lay in between. Germline loops: CDR1 SGHTA, CDR2 FQGNSA. The full variable domain, in which reference TRBV7-2 and TRBJ2-6 provide the parts outside the CDR3, is GAGVSQSPSNKVTEKGKDVELRCDPISGHTALYWYRQSLGQGLEFLIYFQGNSAPDKSGLPSDRFSAERTGGSVSTLTIQRTQQEDSAVYLCATSTDISGANVLTFGAGSRLTVL.

This rearrangement joins TRBV14 to TRBJ2-7; D is possibly TRBD2 (6 bases). This CDR3 region has 12 residues. Germline lookup yields CDR1 SGHDN and CDR2 FVKESK. Trimming left V 4 bases short and J 3 bases short, with 7 bases between. The CDR3 is CASSPDYYEQYF. The CDR3 DNA reads TGTGCCAGCAGCCCGGACTACTACGAGCAGTACTTC.

This sequence joins TRBV11-3 and TRBJ2-3; 9 positions match TRBD1. The CDR3 runs to 17 residues. The J segment lost 2 bases and the V segment lost 3 bases, leaving 9 bases of the junction unmatched. The germline gives CDR1 SGHNT, CDR2 YENEEA. Here the CDR3 reads CASSLGTTGGDTDTQYF. CDR3 coding DNA: TGTGCCAGCAGCTTGGGCACGACAGGGGGAGACACAGATACGCAGTATTTT.

CDR3 sequence (DNA): TGTGCCAGCAGTTTAAGTACTGGGTGGGGCCAGCCCCAGCATTTT. Translation gives CASSLSTGWGQPQHF. V is TRBV28 and J is TRBJ1-5, with TRBD1 as a possible D gene (5 bases). CDR3 length: 15 residues. CDR1 and CDR2 (germline): MDHEN, SYDVKM. V lost 2 bases and J lost 7, with 15 bases in between.

V usage is TRBV19 and J usage is TRBJ1-5; maybe TRBD1 (6 bases). Trimming took 8 bases from V and 2 from J, leaving 13 bases between them. The CDR3 sequence is 14 residues long. Germline CDR1 LNHDA, CDR2 SQIVND (reference sequence). CDR3 loop: CASGTGSGNQPQHF. In DNA form, the CDR3 reads TGTGCCAGTGGTACAGGGTCGGGCAATCAGCCCCAGCATTTT. Together with reference TRBV19 and TRBJ1-5, the CDR3 gives the full variable domain: DGGITQSPKYLFRKEGQNVTLSCEQNLNHDAMYWYRQDPGQGLRLIYYSQIVNDFQKGDIAEGYSVSREKKESFPLTVTSAQKNPTAFYLCASGTGSGNQPQHFGDGTRLSIL.

This clone was detected only a few times. The chain is built from TRBV29-1 and TRBJ2-1; D is perhaps TRBD2 (6 bases). This CDR3 contains 16 residues. Germline-derived CDR1 and CDR2 are SQVTM and ANQGSEA. DNA of the CDR3: TGCAGACAAAGAGGGAGGCACCCTAAGGAGGACAATGAGCAGTTCTTC. Residues: CRQRGRHPKEDNEQFF.

V and J are TRBV6-1 and TRBJ1-5; TRBD1 might be the D (6 bases). CDR1 is MNHNS, CDR2 SASEGT, per germline. Trimming took 4 bases from V and 1 from J, leaving 14 bases between them. The CDR3 totals 16 residues. CDR3 sequence (DNA): TGTGCCAGCAGTGGCTCGTCAGGGGTAAGCAATCAGCCCCAGCATTTT. Translation gives CASSGSSGVSNQPQHF.

This clone was picked up one time. The chain employs TRBV7-2 and TRBJ2-6, with unresolved D. Germline V gene sequence: CDR1 SGHTA, CDR2 FQGNSA. The length of the CDR3 is 11 residues. Trimming left V 7 bases short and J 6 bases short, with 4 bases between. The CDR3 loop is CASIEANVLTF. DNA of the CDR3: TGTGCCAGCATAGAGGCCAACGTCCTGACTTTC.

V gene TRBV6-1 combines with J gene TRBJ2-3, with D hard to call. CDR3 size: 14 residues. CDR1 and CDR2 from the germline V gene are MNHNS and SASEGT. Trimming left V 2 bases short and J 4 bases short, with 10 bases between. The CDR3 DNA is TGTGCCAGCAGTGAATCCCCCCGGGCAGATACGCAGTATTTT. Translated: CASSESPRADTQYF.

The chain uses TRBV7-9 and TRBJ2-5; TRBD1 aligns across 7 bases. Germline V gives CDR1 SEHNR, CDR2 FQNEAQ (reference sequence). With V trimmed by 5 bases and J by 5 bases, 14 bases remained unmatched. This CDR3 is 16 amino acids long. The CDR3 loop is CASSPEGQRVWETQYF. The CDR3 DNA sequence: TGTGCCAGCAGCCCAGAGGGACAGAGAGTCTGGGAGACCCAGTACTTC. Combining the CDR3 with reference TRBV7-9 and TRBJ2-5 gives the whole variable domain DTGVSQNPRHKITKRGQNVTFRCDPISEHNRLYWYRQTLGQGPEFLTYFQNEAQLEKSRLLSDRFSAERPKGSFSTLEIQRTEQGDSAMYLCASSPEGQRVWETQYFGPGTRLLVL.

The chain employs TRBV5-1 and TRBJ1-3, with 7 bases matching TRBD1. The CDR3 has 16 amino acids. Germline CDR1 and CDR2: SGHRS and YFSETQ. The ends lost 3 bases at V and 0 bases at J; junction bases unmatched: 6. In DNA form, the CDR3 reads TGCGCCAGCAGCTCCAGCGGACAGGTCTCTGGAAACACCATATATTTT. Translating gives CASSSSGQVSGNTIYF. Full variable domain (missing parts from reference TRBV5-1 and TRBJ1-3): KAGVTQTPRYLIKTRGQQVTLSCSPISGHRSVSWYQQTPGQGLQFLFEYFSETQRNKGNFPGRFSGRQFSNSRSEMNVSTLELGDSALYLCASSSSGQVSGNTIYFGEGSWLTVV.

This chain connects TRBV5-1 to TRBJ2-5, with 9 bases identical to TRBD2. The CDR3 has 16 residues. Germline V gives CDR1 SGHRS, CDR2 YFSETQ. V shed 5 bases, J shed 5 bases, and the junction held 13 bases outside the gene matches. The CDR3 region has the DNA TGCGCCAGCAGGGGGGGCGGCGCTAGCGGGATGGAGACCCAGTACTTC. Its protein product is CASRGGGASGMETQYF.

The rearrangement links TRBV28 to TRBJ1-5; no clear D gene. Trimming removed 6 bases at V and 0 bases at J, with 6 bases between. Germline CDR1 MDHEN, CDR2 SYDVKM. The CDR3 has 13 residues. CDR3 loop: CASSPYSNQPQHF. In nucleotides, the CDR3 is TGTGCCAGCAGCCCTTATAGCAATCAGCCCCAGCATTTT. Together with reference TRBV28 and TRBJ1-5, the CDR3 gives the full variable domain: DVKVTQSSRYLVKRTGEKVFLECVQDMDHENMFWYRQDPGLGLRLIYFSYDVKMKEKGDIPEGYSVSREKKERFSLILESASTNQTSMYLCASSPYSNQPQHFGDGTRLSIL.